This T cell receptor (beta chain) was captured by sequencing in a study of blood T cell repertoires in COVID-19. Whole-study context: Whether acute or convalescent, the COVID-19 samples came from the United States, Italy and Spain. PBMCs, B-cell-depleted T cells, or T cells were the source of the cDNA or gDNA that made up the material.

In the study's own analysis: Scientists estimated how many nucleated cells there were by amplifying reference gene primers. TCRdb's table, derived via immunoSEQ multiplex PCR, lists solely in-frame clones and lacks some. V and J calls and clone size come straight from that table; D and trimming were deduced from the DNA. In the table there are 13,000 to 15,000 clones, roughly nine tenths of which are singletons. CDR1 LGHNA and CDR2 YNFKEQ come from the germline V gene. V gave up 3 bases and J gave up 6 bases; unmatched junction bases: 12. The CDR3 runs 17 residues. The sample consisted of peripheral blood. The V call is TRBV4-2, the J call TRBJ1-2, with 11 bases fitting TRBD1. This clonotype originated in a man aged 45-60 years with active COVID-19. The CDR3 DNA sequence: TGTGCCAGCAGCCAGCGTGGGACAGGGGGGTTGGAGAATGGCTACACCTTC. Amino acids: CASSQRGTGGLENGYTF.